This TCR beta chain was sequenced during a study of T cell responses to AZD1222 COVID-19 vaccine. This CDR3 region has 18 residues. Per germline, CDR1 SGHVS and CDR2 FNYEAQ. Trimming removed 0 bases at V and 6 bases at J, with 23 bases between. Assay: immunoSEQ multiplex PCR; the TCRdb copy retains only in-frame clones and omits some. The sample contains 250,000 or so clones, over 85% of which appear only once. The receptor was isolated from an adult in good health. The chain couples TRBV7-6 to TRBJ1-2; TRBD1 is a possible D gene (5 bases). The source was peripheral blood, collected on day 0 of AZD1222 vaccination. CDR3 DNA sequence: TGTGCCAGCAGCTTAGCGCTTATCCCGGGGCCCTTCCTCGATGGCTACACCTTC. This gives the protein CASSLALIPGPFLDGYTF.